Below, 11 T cell receptor beta chains from the same sample are listed, as sequenced in a study of T cell responses to AZD1222 COVID-19 vaccine. The data were produced by immunoSEQ multiplex PCR, yet TCRdb's version contains in-frame clones alone and is incomplete. This table has about 130,000 clones, 88% appearing once. Sequencing was performed on peripheral blood, taken on day 0 of MenACWY control vaccination. All receptors derive from an adult in good health.

This chain joins TRBV2 and TRBJ2-1; D is unresolved. Germline V gene lookup returns CDR1 SNHLY and CDR2 FYNNEI. CDR3 length: 13 residues. Trimming cost V 10 bases and J 0 bases, with 10 bases left between them. CDR3 sequence: CATSGSSYNEQFF. The CDR3 nucleotides read TGTGCCACCTCAGGTAGCTCCTACAATGAGCAGTTCTTC. Based on the CDR3 plus reference TRBV2 and TRBJ2-1, the full variable domain is EPEVTQTPSHQVTQMGQEVILRCVPISNHLYFYWYRQILGQKVEFLVSFYNNEISEKSEIFDDQFSVERPDGSNFTLKIRSTKLEDSAMYFCATSGSSYNEQFFGPGTRLTVL.

The chain uses TRBV28 and TRBJ1-2, with 10 bases fitting TRBD1. The J segment lost 2 bases and the V segment lost 6 bases, leaving 6 bases of the junction unmatched. The V gene's germline CDR1 is MDHEN and CDR2 SYDVKM. There are 15 residues in the CDR3. The CDR3 DNA follows: TGTGCCAGCAGATTGGGACAGGGGAAGAACTATGGCTACACCTTC. Translating gives CASRLGQGKNYGYTF.

The V gene is TRBV3-1 (or the pseudogene TRBV3-2), the J gene TRBJ1-2; TRBD1 is a possible D gene (5 bases). There are 14 residues in the CDR3. Germline V gene data show CDR1 as LGHDT and CDR2 as YNNKEL (reference sequence). The V end was cut by 7 bases, the J end by 4 bases, with 16 bases between. The CDR3 DNA sequence: TGTGCCAGCATCATTCAGGGTTTCGGCTATGGCTACACCTTC. Amino acids: CASIIQGFGYGYTF.

The chain employs TRBV21-1 and TRBJ2-3; TRBD2, the table's D call, lacks a check against the DNA. TRBV21-1 represents a pseudogene. The CDR3 totals 14 residues. The CDR3 is CASTFDRGTDTQYF. CDR3 sequence (DNA): TGTGCCAGCACCTTCGACCGGGGCACAGATACGCAGTATTTT.

J is TRBJ2-2 and V is TRBV3-1 (or the pseudogene TRBV3-2); unclear D gene. Germline assignment: CDR1 LGHDT and CDR2 YNNKEL (reference sequence). The CDR3 runs 12 residues. The V end lost 4 bases, the J end lost 8 bases, and 8 bases lay between the germline ends. The CDR3 DNA is TGTGCCAGCAGCCGCCAGATGGGGGAGCTGTTTTTT. Its translation: CASSRQMGELFF.

This chain connects TRBV7-9 to TRBJ1-6, with D perhaps TRBD1 (6 bases). V was cut by 5 bases and J by 1 base, with 15 bases left in between. Germline-derived CDR1 and CDR2 are SEHNR and FQNEAQ (reference sequence). The CDR3 has 17 amino acids. DNA of the CDR3: TGTGCCAGCAGCAAGGCGGCAGGGGAATCCTATAATTCACCCCTCCACTTT. The encoded protein is CASSKAAGESYNSPLHF.

The rearrangement links TRBV4-2 to TRBJ1-5, with D uncertain. Germline V gives CDR1 LGHNA, CDR2 YNFKEQ. This CDR3 comprises 15 residues. V lost 0 bases to trimming and J lost 9 bases, with 15 bases between them. The CDR3 loop reads CASSQDRASLRPQHF. CDR3 nucleotide sequence: TGTGCCAGCAGCCAAGATAGGGCCTCGCTGCGGCCCCAGCATTTT.

The chain employs TRBV16 and TRBJ1-4; D is unclear. CDR1 is KGHSY, CDR2 FQNENV, per germline. This CDR3 spans 16 amino acids. Trimming cost V 3 bases and J 0 bases, with 11 bases left between them. The CDR3 nucleotides read TGTGCCAGCAGCCACCGAGCCTCTCCAACTAATGAAAAACTGTTTTTT. Protein product: CASSHRASPTNEKLFF. Complete variable domain (other parts from reference TRBV16 and TRBJ1-4): GEEVAQTPKHLVRGEGQKAKLYCAPIKGHSYVFWYQQVLKNEFKFLISFQNENVFDETGMPKERFSAKCLPNSPCSLEIQATKLEDSAVYFCASSHRASPTNEKLFFGSGTQLSVL.

This chain uses TRBV6-5 with TRBJ2-2, with D possibly being TRBD1 or TRBD2 (5 bases each). The germline gives CDR1 MNHEY, CDR2 SVGAGI. This CDR3 comprises 15 residues. V lost 7 bases to trimming and J lost 2 bases, with 14 bases between them. The CDR3 DNA follows: TGTGCCAGCACGCCAAGGGGAGATAACACCGGGGAGCTGTTTTTT. Amino acids: CASTPRGDNTGELFF.

The rearrangement joins TRBV28 to TRBJ2-7; 7 bases fit TRBD1. Trimming cost V 8 bases and J 1 base; bases outside gene matches: 5. This CDR3 contains 13 residues. The germline V gene encodes CDR1 MDHEN and CDR2 SYDVKM. The CDR3: CASVGGQSYEQYF. The CDR3 DNA reads TGTGCCAGCGTTGGGGGACAGTCCTACGAGCAGTACTTC.

V gene TRBV5-1 combines with J gene TRBJ2-2; TRBD2 aligns across 9 bases. In germline, CDR1 is SGHRS, CDR2 YFSETQ. Germline trimming cut 4 bases from V and 1 base from J; bases unmatched to any gene: 5. There are 16 residues in the CDR3. CDR3 nucleotides: TGCGCCAGCAGCGATGATAGCGGGGGGAACACCGGGGAGCTGTTTTTT. Protein: CASSDDSGGNTGELFF.